This TCR beta chain derives from a study of T-cell memory formation after mild COVID-19. This CDR3 has 18 amino acids. Trimming at V came to 8 bases and at J to 3 bases, leaving 19 bases not matched to a gene. Germline-derived CDR1 and CDR2 are MNHEY and SMNVEV (reference sequence). As for this clonotype: Its cognate antigen is unknown.

The 5'RACE method, run with constant-segment primers, produced TCR alpha and TCR beta cDNA libraries (carrying sample barcodes and UMIs). TCRdb independently ran MiXCR on the 5' RACE reads; one entry per CDR3 protein. The sample has 300,000 to 400,000 distinct CDR3 sequences; about 15% are singletons. The study, taken as a whole, reports: Detection of some responders pre-infection suggested pre-existing cross-reactive memory T cells participated. A balance of CD4 and CD8 characterized clones contracting day 15 to 85, whereas later expanders leaned CD4+. Whether second-wave clones peaking at day 37 were SARS-CoV-2 specific went unconfirmed.

Specimen: PBMCs or a T cell subset sorted from them (not recorded which). The TCR comes from a man younger than 35 who had mild COVID-19 (a few samples of this study predate the infection). Cell type and time point are not known. The gene calls are TRBV27 and TRBJ2-3; TRBD2 agrees at 8 bases. The CDR3 loop reads CASDSLGAGGGNTDTQYF. In DNA, the CDR3 is TGTGCCAGCGACTCTCTGGGAGCAGGCGGGGGGAATACAGATACGCAGTATTTT.